This TCR beta chain appears in the sequencing data of a study of blood T cells in healthy people across ages. This clonotype has a handful of counts. Its antigen is undetermined. Germline CDR1 is ENHRY and CDR2 is SYGVKD. The V gene end was trimmed by 11 bases and the J gene end by 1 base; junction bases not matched to a gene: 8. The CDR3 runs to 14 residues. Points from the study as a whole: Naive CD4+ cell counts and diversity both ran higher in long-lived than in aged donors.

Alongside a J-beta primer mix, a sample-barcoded 5' primer served in a second PCR lasting roughly 7 to 11 cycles. The study obtained at least 3 million CDR3-containing paired-end reads from every sample. TCRdb ran MiXCR on the 5' RACE reads and lists one entry per CDR3 protein. The sample lists 580,000 or so distinct CDR3 sequences, more than 45% occurring once. Whenever a sample was processed, at least 6.5 million PBMCs were isolated. The sample consisted of blood. The receptor comes from a man older than 75 in good health. This chain joins TRBV10-3 and TRBJ2-1, with 7 positions matching TRBD1. CDR3 DNA: TGTGCCTCAGAGACAGGGTGGTCCTACAATGAGCAGTTCTTC. This gives the protein CASETGWSYNEQFF.